The present TCR beta chain was sequenced within a study of technical replicates of blood from a handful of donors. This table comes from immunoSEQ multiplex PCR, and its TCRdb copy is limited to in-frame clones, with some not included. Of 75,000 to 100,000 clones detected, around 96% appear once; the ten largest clones hold approximately 0.38%. After removal of 3 bases from V and 4 bases from J, the junction contained 8 bases not matched to a gene. CDR1 is KGHSH and CDR2 is LQKENI in the germline V gene. CDR3 length: 15 amino acids. This clonotype was obtained from a human donor in good health. The chain combines TRBV18 with TRBJ2-7, with 8 bases matching TRBD2. The sample was T cells isolated from PBMCs. The CDR3 region has the DNA TGTGCCAGCTCACCGGCGGGACTAGAAATGTACGAGCAGTACTTC. It encodes CASSPAGLEMYEQYF.